What follows are 25 T cell receptor beta chains derived from one specimen sequenced in a study of technical replicates of blood from several donors. Profiling relied on immunoSEQ multiplex PCR, and the TCRdb table lists in-frame clones only, not all of them. Among approximately 87,000 clones, 91% were seen once, and the ten largest hold approximately 0.4%. Sequenced: T cells isolated from PBMCs. These receptors came from a human donor in good health. Some clones in this sample may be carry-over from other donors' samples.

CDR3 region: CAWSVLGSGPYNEQFF. The CDR3 coding sequence is TGTGCCTGGAGTGTACTTGGGAGCGGCCCCTACAATGAGCAGTTCTTC. The chain employs TRBV30 and TRBJ2-1; a possible D gene is TRBD2 (5 bases). The length of the CDR3 is 16 residues. CDR1 is GTSNPN and CDR2 is SVGIG in the germline V gene (reference sequence). V lost 0 bases, J lost 2 bases, and 14 bases lay in between.

J is TRBJ2-1 and V is TRBV29-1, with D possibly being TRBD2 (6 bases). V lost 0 bases and J 2 bases, leaving 11 bases between the germline ends. There are 15 residues in the CDR3. The germline CDR1 and CDR2 sequences are SQVTM and ANQGSEA. Here the CDR3 reads CSVEEAGSPYNEQFF. The CDR3 bases are TGCAGCGTTGAAGAGGCCGGGAGTCCCTACAATGAGCAGTTCTTC.

CDR3 sequence: CASSLDRGREELFF. The CDR3 DNA reads TGTGCCAGCTCACTGGACAGGGGAAGGGAAGAACTGTTTTTT. This chain uses TRBV18 with TRBJ1-4, with TRBD1 matching over 9 bases. CDR1 and CDR2 from the germline V gene are KGHSH and LQKENI. With 4 bases clipped from V and 12 bases from J, the junction kept 9 bases outside the gene matches. This CDR3 comprises 14 residues.

The chain carries TRBV27 and TRBJ2-7; TRBD1 aligns across 7 bases. Trimming at V came to 3 bases and at J to 0 bases, leaving 2 bases not matched to a gene. Germline V gives CDR1 MNHEY, CDR2 SMNVEV (reference sequence). This CDR3 contains 14 residues. CDR3 nucleotide sequence: TGTGCCAGCAGTTTCGAGGGGGCCTCCTACGAGCAGTACTTC. As protein: CASSFEGASYEQYF.

V and J are TRBV6-1 and TRBJ2-5, with 10 positions matching TRBD1. This CDR3 has 16 residues. The germline CDR1 and CDR2 sequences are MNHNS and SASEGT. V trimming: 2 bases; J trimming: 3 bases; junction bases outside the gene matches: 6. The CDR3 loop reads CASSEWDRGREETQYF. Here the CDR3 DNA reads TGTGCCAGCAGTGAATGGGACAGGGGTCGTGAAGAGACCCAGTACTTC.

Only a few counts were recorded for this clone. The V gene is TRBV2, the J gene TRBJ1-1; D gene uncertain. The ends were cut back, 10 bases at V and 0 bases at J, with 15 bases in the middle. This CDR3 region has 14 residues. The V gene's germline CDR1 is SNHLY and CDR2 FYNNEI. The CDR3 protein is CATLREAMNTEAFF. CDR3 in DNA: TGTGCCACCTTAAGGGAGGCCATGAACACTGAAGCTTTCTTT.

The CDR3 spells CASSPPRTNTEAFF. The CDR3 DNA reads as TGTGCCAGCAGCCCCCCCCGGACTAACACTGAAGCTTTCTTT. This rearrangement joins TRBV9 to TRBJ1-1; the D is unclear. CDR3 length equals 14 residues. Per the germline V gene, CDR1 is SGDLS and CDR2 is YYNGEE. V lost 4 bases and J lost 2, with 12 bases in between.

The chain uses TRBV27 and TRBJ2-5, with D uncertain. Germline-derived CDR1 and CDR2 are MNHEY and SMNVEV (reference sequence). CDR3 length: 13 residues. V lost 6 bases to trimming and J lost 1 base, with 9 bases between them. This CDR3 is CASSQEFQETQYF. The CDR3 DNA follows: TGTGCCAGCAGCCAGGAATTCCAAGAGACCCAGTACTTC.

This chain uses TRBV29-1 with TRBJ2-3; possibly TRBD2 for D (6 bases). V lost 3 bases, J lost 4 bases, and 14 bases lay in between. The CDR3 covers 14 residues. In germline, CDR1 is SQVTM, CDR2 ANQGSEA. As DNA, the CDR3 is TGCAGCGTTGACGGGACTCCCTCTCCAGATACGCAGTATTTT. This codes for CSVDGTPSPDTQYF.

This chain uses TRBV4-2 with TRBJ2-5; the match to TRBD2 covers 8 bases. V gave up 1 base and J gave up 4 bases; unmatched junction bases: 11. The CDR3 is 17 amino acids. From germline, CDR1 is LGHNA and CDR2 YNFKEQ. Written as DNA, the CDR3 is TGTGCCAGCAGCCAAGGGTTCAAGCGGGAGTCGCGAGAGACCCAGTACTTC. Protein product: CASSQGFKRESRETQYF.

The chain recombines TRBV6-4 with TRBJ2-3, with TRBD1 matching 7 bases. CDR3 length: 14 amino acids. The junction had 5 bases not matched to a gene; V was cut back by 6 bases and J by 2 bases. The germline V gene encodes CDR1 MRHNA and CDR2 SNTAGT. Here the CDR3 DNA reads TGTGCCAGCAGCAGGGACAGCCACACAGATACGCAGTATTTT. This encodes CASSRDSHTDTQYF.

This clone was counted once. The rearrangement links TRBV10-1 to TRBJ1-2, with D possibly TRBD1 on 6 matching bases. This CDR3 contains 18 residues. V was cut by 3 bases and J by 4 bases, with 24 bases left in between. From germline, CDR1 is WNHNN and CDR2 SYGVQD (reference sequence). The CDR3 DNA follows: TGCGCCAGCAGTGAACCCTCCGCTAGCTTTCAGGGGAGCTATGGCTACACCTTC. The encoded protein is CASSEPSASFQGSYGYTF.

The chain employs TRBV7-8 and TRBJ2-7, with 13 bases that match TRBD2. This CDR3 contains 15 residues. Germline V gives CDR1 SGHVS, CDR2 FQNEAQ. The trim removed 2 bases at V and 3 bases at J, leaving 1 base unmatched. CDR3: CASSLRLAGGYEQYF. The CDR3 coding sequence is TGTGCCAGCAGCTTACGACTAGCGGGAGGCTACGAGCAGTACTTC.

The chain is built from TRBV6-1 and TRBJ2-2, with 12 bases aligning to TRBD2. This CDR3 is built from 15 residues. The ends lost 2 bases at V and 6 bases at J; junction bases unmatched: 1. CDR1 is MNHNS and CDR2 is SASEGT in the germline V gene. As DNA, the CDR3 is TGTGCCAGCAGTGAACTAGCGGGAGGGCCCGGGGAGCTGTTTTTT. Translation gives CASSELAGGPGELFF.

This chain connects TRBV19 to TRBJ2-7; D is possibly TRBD2 (6 bases). CDR3 size: 13 residues. Germline V gene data show CDR1 as LNHDA and CDR2 as SQIVND (reference sequence). Trimming cost V 6 bases and J 0 bases, with 9 bases left between them. The chain's CDR3 is CASRPGLSYEQYF. The DNA of the CDR3 is TGTGCCAGTAGACCGGGACTCTCCTACGAGCAGTACTTC.

The V and J genes are TRBV20-1 and TRBJ1-3; D not resolved. Germline V gene sequence: CDR1 DFQATT, CDR2 SNEGSKA (reference sequence). V lost 2 bases to trimming and J lost 4 bases, with 3 bases between them. This CDR3 region has 11 residues. The CDR3 sequence: CSARQGNTIYF. In DNA form, the CDR3 reads TGCAGTGCTAGACAGGGAAACACCATATATTTT.

The V and J genes are TRBV7-3 and TRBJ2-5; 7 nucleotides line up with TRBD2. The last part of the DNA fits TRBJ2-7 better; the J call may be wrong. The germline V gene has CDR1 SGHTA and CDR2 FQGTGA. There are 14 residues in the CDR3. Written as DNA, the CDR3 is TGTGCCAGCAGCTCCGGGGGGTCCTCCTACGAGCAGTACTTC. Translating gives CASSSGGSSYEQYF.

V and J are TRBV29-1 and TRBJ2-7, with 7 nucleotides matching TRBD1. V lost 7 bases and J lost 6; bases outside the gene matches: 6. The CDR3 spans 11 residues. Germline CDR1 SQVTM, CDR2 ANQGSEA. The CDR3 protein is CSAYTGVEQYF. CDR3 nucleotide sequence: TGCAGCGCCTATACAGGGGTCGAGCAGTACTTC.

This clone was counted between two and nine times. The rearrangement uses TRBV6-1 and TRBJ1-1; 8 nucleotides line up with TRBD1. J was trimmed by 5 bases and V by 3 bases; bases with no gene match: 5. The CDR3 spans 14 residues. CDR1 is MNHNS, CDR2 SASEGT, per germline. The CDR3 sequence: CASSEMRQGTEAFF. CDR3 nucleotide sequence: TGTGCCAGCAGTGAGATGAGACAGGGGACTGAAGCTTTCTTT.

A single count supports this clone. The chain joins TRBV13 to TRBJ2-5; D perhaps matches TRBD2 (5 bases). Germline assignment: CDR1 PRHDT and CDR2 FYEKMQ (reference sequence). The CDR3 covers 15 residues. Trimming took off 0 bases at V and 4 bases at J, with 12 bases between the two ends. The CDR3 loop is CASSLGTTTGETQYF. In DNA form, the CDR3 reads TGTGCCAGCAGCTTAGGGACTACCACGGGAGAGACCCAGTACTTC.

The rearrangement links TRBV28 to TRBJ2-3; D call uncertain. The length of the CDR3 is 12 residues. Trimming took off 2 bases at V and 6 bases at J, with 6 bases between the two ends. Per germline, CDR1 MDHEN and CDR2 SYDVKM. Here the CDR3 DNA reads TGTGCCAGCAGTTTACGGGTGGATACGCAGTATTTT. Amino acid sequence: CASSLRVDTQYF. Supplemented by reference TRBV28 and TRBJ2-3, the full variable domain reads DVKVTQSSRYLVKRTGEKVFLECVQDMDHENMFWYRQDPGLGLRLIYFSYDVKMKEKGDIPEGYSVSREKKERFSLILESASTNQTSMYLCASSLRVDTQYFGPGTRLTVL.

The V call is TRBV27, the J call TRBJ2-7, with D perhaps matching TRBD2 (6 bases). Deletions cut 5 bases from V and 4 bases from J, with 12 bases between. Per germline, CDR1 MNHEY and CDR2 SMNVEV (reference sequence). The CDR3 totals 13 residues. The CDR3 is CASSPGGGYEQYF. CDR3 DNA sequence: TGTGCCAGCAGTCCCGGAGGAGGGTACGAGCAGTACTTC.

This chain uses TRBV10-3 with TRBJ2-1; 10 nucleotides line up with TRBD2. V lost 5 bases, J lost 3 bases, and 7 bases stayed unmatched. This CDR3 contains 16 residues. Per germline, CDR1 ENHRY and CDR2 SYGVKD. CDR3 in amino acids: CAISTQREGHYNEQFF. CDR3 nucleotide sequence: TGTGCCATCAGTACGCAGCGGGAGGGTCACTACAATGAGCAGTTCTTC.

The chain carries TRBV2 and TRBJ1-2, with a tentative D call TRBD1 (6 bases). Trimming took off 1 base at V and 6 bases at J, with 9 bases between the two ends. CDR3 length equals 13 residues. Germline values: CDR1 SNHLY, CDR2 FYNNEI. CDR3 region: CASSEGQANGYTF. The CDR3 coding sequence is TGTGCCAGCAGTGAAGGACAGGCAAATGGCTACACCTTC.

The chain combines TRBV29-1 with TRBJ2-7; TRBD1 matches 9 bases. The germline V gene encodes CDR1 SQVTM and CDR2 ANQGSEA. There are 13 residues in the CDR3. V lost 7 bases, J lost 6 bases, and 10 bases stayed unmatched. The CDR3 DNA reads TGCAGCGCCGGCGGGACAGGGTTAGCCGAGCAGTACTTC. This gives the protein CSAGGTGLAEQYF.